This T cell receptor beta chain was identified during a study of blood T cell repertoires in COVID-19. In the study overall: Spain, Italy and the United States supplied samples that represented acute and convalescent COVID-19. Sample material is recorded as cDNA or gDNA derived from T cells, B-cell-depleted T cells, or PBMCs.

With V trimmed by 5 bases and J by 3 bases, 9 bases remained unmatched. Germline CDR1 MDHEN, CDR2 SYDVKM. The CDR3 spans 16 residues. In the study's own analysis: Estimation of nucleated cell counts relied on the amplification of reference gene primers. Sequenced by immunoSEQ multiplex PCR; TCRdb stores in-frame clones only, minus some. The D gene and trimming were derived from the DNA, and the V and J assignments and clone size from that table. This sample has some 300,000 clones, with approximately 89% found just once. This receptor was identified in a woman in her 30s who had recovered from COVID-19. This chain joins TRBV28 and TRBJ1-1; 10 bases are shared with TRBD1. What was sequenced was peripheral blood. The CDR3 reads CASSILRGTGDTEAFF. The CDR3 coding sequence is TGTGCCAGCAGTATCCTCAGAGGGACAGGGGACACTGAAGCTTTCTTT.